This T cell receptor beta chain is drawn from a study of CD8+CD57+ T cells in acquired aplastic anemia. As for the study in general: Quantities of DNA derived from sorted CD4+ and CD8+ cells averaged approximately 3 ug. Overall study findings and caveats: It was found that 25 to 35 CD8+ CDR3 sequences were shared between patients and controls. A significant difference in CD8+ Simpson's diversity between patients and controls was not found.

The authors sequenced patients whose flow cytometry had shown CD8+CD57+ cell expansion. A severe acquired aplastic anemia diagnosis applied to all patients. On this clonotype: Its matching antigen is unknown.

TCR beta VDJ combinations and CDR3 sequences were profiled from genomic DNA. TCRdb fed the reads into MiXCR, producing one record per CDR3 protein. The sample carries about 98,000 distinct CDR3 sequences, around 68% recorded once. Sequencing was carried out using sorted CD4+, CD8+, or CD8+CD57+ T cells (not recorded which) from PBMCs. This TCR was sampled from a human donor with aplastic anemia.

DNA for the CDR3: TGCGCCAGCAGATCGGGACAGGGGCTGGCAACTAATGAAAAACTGTTTTTT. As protein: CASRSGQGLATNEKLFF. The rearrangement uses TRBV10-2 and TRBJ1-4; TRBD1 agrees at 10 bases. The CDR3 loop spans 17 amino acids. CDR1 is WSHSY and CDR2 is SAAADI in the germline V gene. V lost 6 bases, J lost 0 bases, and 7 bases stayed unmatched.